This T cell receptor beta chain was found in a study of blood T cell repertoires in COVID-19. The method was immunoSEQ multiplex PCR; TCRdb's version includes in-frame clones alone and lacks a portion of them. The sample lists approximately 27,000 clones; around 87% were seen once. CDR1 and CDR2 from the germline V gene are SGHRS and YFSETQ. The CDR3 is made up of 16 amino acids. The V end was cut by 0 bases, the J end by 1 base, with 11 bases between. This receptor was taken from a man between 60 and 75 years old with acute or convalescent COVID-19. The specimen was peripheral blood. V gene TRBV5-1 combines with J gene TRBJ2-1, with D possibly being TRBD2 (6 bases). DNA for the CDR3: TGCGCCAGCAGCTTGGCCCTGGGGGGATCCTACAATGAGCAGTTCTTC. Protein: CASSLALGGSYNEQFF. The full variable domain, in which reference TRBV5-1 and TRBJ2-1 provide the parts outside the CDR3, is KAGVTQTPRYLIKTRGQQVTLSCSPISGHRSVSWYQQTPGQGLQFLFEYFSETQRNKGNFPGRFSGRQFSNSRSEMNVSTLELGDSALYLCASSLALGGSYNEQFFGPGTRLTVL.